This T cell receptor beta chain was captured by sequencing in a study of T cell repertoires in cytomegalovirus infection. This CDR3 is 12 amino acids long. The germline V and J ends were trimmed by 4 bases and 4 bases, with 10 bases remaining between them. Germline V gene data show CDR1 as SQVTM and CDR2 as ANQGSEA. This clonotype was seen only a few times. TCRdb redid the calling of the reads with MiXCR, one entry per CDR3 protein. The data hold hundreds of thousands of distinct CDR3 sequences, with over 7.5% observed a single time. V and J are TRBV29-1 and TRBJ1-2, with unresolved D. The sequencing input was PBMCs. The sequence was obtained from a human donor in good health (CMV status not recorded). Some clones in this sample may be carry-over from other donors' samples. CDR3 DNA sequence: TGCAGCGTTGTTGCCGGACTCTATGGCTACACCTTC. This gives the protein CSVVAGLYGYTF.